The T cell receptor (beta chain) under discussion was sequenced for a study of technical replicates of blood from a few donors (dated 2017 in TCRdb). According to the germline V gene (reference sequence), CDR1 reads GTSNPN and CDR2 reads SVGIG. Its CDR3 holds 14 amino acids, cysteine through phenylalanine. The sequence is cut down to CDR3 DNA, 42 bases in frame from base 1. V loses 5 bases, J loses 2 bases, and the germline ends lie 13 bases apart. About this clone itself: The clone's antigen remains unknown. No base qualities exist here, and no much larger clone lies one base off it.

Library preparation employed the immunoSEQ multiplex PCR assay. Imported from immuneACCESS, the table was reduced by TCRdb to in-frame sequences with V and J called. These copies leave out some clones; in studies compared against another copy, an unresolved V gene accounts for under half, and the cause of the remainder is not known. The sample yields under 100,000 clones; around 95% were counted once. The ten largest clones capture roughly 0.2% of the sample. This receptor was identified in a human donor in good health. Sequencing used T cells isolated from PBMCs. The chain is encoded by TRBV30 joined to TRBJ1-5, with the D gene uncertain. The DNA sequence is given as TGTGCCTGGTCCCGGGTAATGGGCAATCAGCCCCAGCATTTT. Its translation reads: CAWSRVMGNQPQHF.